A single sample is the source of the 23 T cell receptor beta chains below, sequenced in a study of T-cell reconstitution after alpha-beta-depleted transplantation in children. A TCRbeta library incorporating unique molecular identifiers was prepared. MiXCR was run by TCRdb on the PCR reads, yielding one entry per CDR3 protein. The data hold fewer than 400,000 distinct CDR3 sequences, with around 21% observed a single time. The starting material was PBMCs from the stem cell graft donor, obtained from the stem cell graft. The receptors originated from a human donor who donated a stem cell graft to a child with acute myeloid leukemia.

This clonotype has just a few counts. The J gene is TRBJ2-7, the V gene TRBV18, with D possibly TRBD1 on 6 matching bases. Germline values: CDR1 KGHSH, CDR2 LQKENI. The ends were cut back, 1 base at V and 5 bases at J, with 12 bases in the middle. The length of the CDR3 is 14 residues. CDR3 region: CASSPLDSPHEQYF. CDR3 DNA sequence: TGTGCCAGCTCACCACTGGACAGCCCCCACGAGCAGTACTTC. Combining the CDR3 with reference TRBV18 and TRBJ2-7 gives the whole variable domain NAGVMQNPRHLVRRRGQEARLRCSPMKGHSHVYWYRQLPEEGLKFMVYLQKENIIDESGMPKERFSAEFPKEGPSILRIQQVVRGDSAAYFCASSPLDSPHEQYFGPGTRLTVT.

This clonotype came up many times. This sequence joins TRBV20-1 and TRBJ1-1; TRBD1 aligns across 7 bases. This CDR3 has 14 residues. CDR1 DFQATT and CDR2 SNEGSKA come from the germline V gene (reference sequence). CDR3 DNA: TGCAGGCTATCCCAGGGGGGTGTGGACACTGAAGCTTTCTTT. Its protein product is CRLSQGGVDTEAFF.

CDR3 residues: CASRSSEGLAANNEQFF. The CDR3 DNA reads TGTGCCAGCAGGTCTTCTGAGGGACTAGCGGCTAACAATGAGCAGTTCTTC. The V call is TRBV28, the J call TRBJ2-1, with 11 bases that match TRBD2. Germline V gene sequence: CDR1 MDHEN, CDR2 SYDVKM. This CDR3 region has 17 residues. With V trimmed by 6 bases and J by 5 bases, 12 bases remained unmatched. Combining the CDR3 with reference TRBV28 and TRBJ2-1 gives the whole variable domain DVKVTQSSRYLVKRTGEKVFLECVQDMDHENMFWYRQDPGLGLRLIYFSYDVKMKEKGDIPEGYSVSREKKERFSLILESASTNQTSMYLCASRSSEGLAANNEQFFGPGTRLTVL.

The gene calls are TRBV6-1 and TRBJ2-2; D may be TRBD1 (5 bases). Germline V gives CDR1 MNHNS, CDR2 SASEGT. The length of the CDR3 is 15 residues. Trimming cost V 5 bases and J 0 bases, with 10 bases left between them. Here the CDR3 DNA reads TGTGCCAGCAGTCGCAAGGGGACGAACACCGGGGAGCTGTTTTTT. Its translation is CASSRKGTNTGELFF.

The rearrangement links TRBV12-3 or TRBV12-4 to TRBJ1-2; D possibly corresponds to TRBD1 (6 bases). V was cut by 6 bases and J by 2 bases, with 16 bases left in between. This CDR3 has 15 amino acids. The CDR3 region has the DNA TGTGCCAGCAGCCATTGGGGCAGGGGAAACTATGGCTACACCTTC. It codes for CASSHWGRGNYGYTF.

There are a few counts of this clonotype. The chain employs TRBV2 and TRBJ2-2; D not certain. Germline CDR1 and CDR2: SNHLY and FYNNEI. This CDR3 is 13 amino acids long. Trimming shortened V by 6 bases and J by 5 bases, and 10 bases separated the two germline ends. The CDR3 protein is CASRLEETGELFF. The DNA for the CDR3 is TGTGCCAGCAGGCTAGAAGAGACCGGGGAGCTGTTTTTT.

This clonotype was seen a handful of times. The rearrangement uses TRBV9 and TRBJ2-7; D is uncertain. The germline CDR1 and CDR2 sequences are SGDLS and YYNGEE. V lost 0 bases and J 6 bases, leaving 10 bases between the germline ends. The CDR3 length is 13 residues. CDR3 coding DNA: TGTGCCAGCAGCGTAGGAAGCAAAGCCGAGCAGTACTTC. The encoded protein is CASSVGSKAEQYF.

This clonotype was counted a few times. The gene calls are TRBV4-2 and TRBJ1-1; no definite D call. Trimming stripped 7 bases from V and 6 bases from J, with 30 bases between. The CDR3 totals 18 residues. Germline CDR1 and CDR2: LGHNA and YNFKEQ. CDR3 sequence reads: CASTLYGGRRNSDAEAFF. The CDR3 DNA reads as TGTGCCAGCACCCTGTATGGAGGGCGAAGGAATTCCGACGCTGAAGCTTTCTTT.

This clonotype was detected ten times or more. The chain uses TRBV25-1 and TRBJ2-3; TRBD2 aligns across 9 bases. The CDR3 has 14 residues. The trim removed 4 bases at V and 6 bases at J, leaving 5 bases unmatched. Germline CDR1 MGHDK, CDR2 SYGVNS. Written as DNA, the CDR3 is TGTGCCAGCAGTGGTGGCGGGAGGGGTGATACGCAGTATTTT. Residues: CASSGGGRGDTQYF.

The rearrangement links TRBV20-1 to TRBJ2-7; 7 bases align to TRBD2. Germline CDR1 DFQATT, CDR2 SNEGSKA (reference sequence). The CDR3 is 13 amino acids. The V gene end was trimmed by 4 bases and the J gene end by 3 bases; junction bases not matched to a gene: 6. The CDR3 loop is CSAMGGENYEQYF. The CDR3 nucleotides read TGCAGTGCTATGGGAGGGGAAAACTACGAGCAGTACTTC.

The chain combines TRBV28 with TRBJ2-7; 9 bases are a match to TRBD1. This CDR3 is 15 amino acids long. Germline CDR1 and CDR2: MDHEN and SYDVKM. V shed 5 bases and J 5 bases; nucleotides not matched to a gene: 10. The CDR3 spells CASSPRVTGGDEQYF. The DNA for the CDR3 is TGTGCCAGCAGTCCTCGGGTTACAGGGGGCGACGAGCAGTACTTC.

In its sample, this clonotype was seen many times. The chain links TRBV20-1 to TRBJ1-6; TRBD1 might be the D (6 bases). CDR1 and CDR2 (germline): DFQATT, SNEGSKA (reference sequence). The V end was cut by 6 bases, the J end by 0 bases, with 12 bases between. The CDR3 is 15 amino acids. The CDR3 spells CSAKKGDSYNSPLHF. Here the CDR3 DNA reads TGCAGTGCAAAAAAGGGGGACTCCTATAATTCACCCCTCCACTTT.

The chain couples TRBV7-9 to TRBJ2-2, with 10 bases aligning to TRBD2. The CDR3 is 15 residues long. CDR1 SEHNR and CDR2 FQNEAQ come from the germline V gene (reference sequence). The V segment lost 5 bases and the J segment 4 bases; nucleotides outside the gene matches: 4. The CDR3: CASSPSGSPTGELFF. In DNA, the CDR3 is TGTGCCAGCAGCCCTAGCGGGAGCCCCACCGGGGAGCTGTTTTTT.

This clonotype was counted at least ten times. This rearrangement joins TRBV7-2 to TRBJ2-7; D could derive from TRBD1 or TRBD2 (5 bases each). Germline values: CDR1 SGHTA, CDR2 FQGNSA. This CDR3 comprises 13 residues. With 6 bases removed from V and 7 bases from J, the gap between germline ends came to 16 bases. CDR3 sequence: CASRRDPLPEQYF. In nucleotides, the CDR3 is TGTGCCAGCAGACGGGACCCTTTACCTGAGCAGTACTTC.

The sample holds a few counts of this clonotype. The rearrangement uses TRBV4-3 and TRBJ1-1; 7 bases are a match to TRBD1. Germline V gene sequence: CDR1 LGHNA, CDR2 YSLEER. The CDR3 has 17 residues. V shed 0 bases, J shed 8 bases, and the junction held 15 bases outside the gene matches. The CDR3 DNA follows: TGCGCCAGCAGCCAAGATACACCTCGGACAGGTAGTTTCGAAGCTTTCTTT. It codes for CASSQDTPRTGSFEAFF.

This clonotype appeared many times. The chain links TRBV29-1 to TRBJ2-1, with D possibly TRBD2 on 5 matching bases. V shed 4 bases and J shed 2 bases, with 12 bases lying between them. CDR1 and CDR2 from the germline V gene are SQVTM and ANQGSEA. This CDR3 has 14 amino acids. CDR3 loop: CSVGITGTYNEQFF. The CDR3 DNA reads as TGCAGCGTTGGTATTACGGGAACCTACAATGAGCAGTTCTTC.

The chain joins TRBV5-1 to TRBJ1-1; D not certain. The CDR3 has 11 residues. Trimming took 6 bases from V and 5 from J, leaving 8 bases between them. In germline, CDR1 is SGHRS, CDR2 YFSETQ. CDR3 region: CASTGDTEAFF. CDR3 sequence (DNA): TGCGCCAGCACCGGAGATACTGAAGCTTTCTTT.

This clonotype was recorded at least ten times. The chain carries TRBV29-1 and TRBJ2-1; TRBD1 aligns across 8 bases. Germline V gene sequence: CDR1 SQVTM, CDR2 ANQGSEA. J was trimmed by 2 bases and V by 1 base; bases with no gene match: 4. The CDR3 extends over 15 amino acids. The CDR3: CSVEGGTGTYNEQFF. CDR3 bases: TGCAGCGTTGAAGGAGGGACAGGCACCTACAATGAGCAGTTCTTC.

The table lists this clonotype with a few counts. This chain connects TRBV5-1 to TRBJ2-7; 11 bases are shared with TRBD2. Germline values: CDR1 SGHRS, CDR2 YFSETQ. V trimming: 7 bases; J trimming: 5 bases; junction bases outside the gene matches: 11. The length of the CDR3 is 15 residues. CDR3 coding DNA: TGCGCCAGCGCCCAAACGACTAGCGGGACTGACGAGCAGTACTTC. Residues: CASAQTTSGTDEQYF. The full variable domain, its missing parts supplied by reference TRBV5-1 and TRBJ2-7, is KAGVTQTPRYLIKTRGQQVTLSCSPISGHRSVSWYQQTPGQGLQFLFEYFSETQRNKGNFPGRFSGRQFSNSRSEMNVSTLELGDSALYLCASAQTTSGTDEQYFGPGTRLTVT.

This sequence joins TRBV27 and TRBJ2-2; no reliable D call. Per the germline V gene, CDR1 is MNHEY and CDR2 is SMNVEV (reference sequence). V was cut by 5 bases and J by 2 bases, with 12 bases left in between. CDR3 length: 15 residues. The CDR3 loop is CASSRPGLNTGELFF. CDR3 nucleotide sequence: TGTGCCAGCAGTCGCCCGGGCCTTAACACCGGGGAGCTGTTTTTT.

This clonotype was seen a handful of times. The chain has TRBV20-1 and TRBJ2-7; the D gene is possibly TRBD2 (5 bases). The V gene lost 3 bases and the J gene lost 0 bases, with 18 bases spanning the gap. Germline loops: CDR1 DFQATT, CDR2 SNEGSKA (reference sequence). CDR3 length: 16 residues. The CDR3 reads CSASRDREISSYEQYF. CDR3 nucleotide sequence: TGCAGTGCTAGCAGAGACCGGGAAATTAGCTCCTACGAGCAGTACTTC.

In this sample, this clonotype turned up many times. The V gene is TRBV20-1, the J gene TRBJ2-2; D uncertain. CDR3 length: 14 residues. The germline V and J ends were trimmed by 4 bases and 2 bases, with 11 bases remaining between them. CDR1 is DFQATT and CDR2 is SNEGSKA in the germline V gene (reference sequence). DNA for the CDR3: TGCAGTGCTAATTGGTTAGGAAACACCGGGGAGCTGTTTTTT. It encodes CSANWLGNTGELFF.

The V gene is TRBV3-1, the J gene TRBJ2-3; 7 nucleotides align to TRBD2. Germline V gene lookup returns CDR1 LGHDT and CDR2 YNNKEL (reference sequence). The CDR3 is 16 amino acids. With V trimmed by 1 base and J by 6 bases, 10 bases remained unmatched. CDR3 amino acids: CASSQARERERDTQYF. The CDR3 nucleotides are TGTGCCAGCAGCCAAGCGAGGGAGCGGGAAAGGGATACGCAGTATTTT.